The clone carrying this TCR beta chain was counted only a few times. Its antigen is undetermined. TCRdb used MiXCR to reprocess the multiplex PCR reads, holding one entry per CDR3 protein. The table records roughly 25,000 distinct CDR3 sequences, 60% to 70% of them present only once. This entry comes from a study of breast tumors, draining lymph nodes, adjacent tissues. The study, taken as a whole, reports: Tumor repertoires ranked between lymph nodes and nontumor tissue in diversity, with V and J gene preferences. Tumor T cell lymph node origin was a supported hypothesis, not proven.

This CDR3 is 14 amino acids long. Trimming removed 8 bases from V and 7 bases from J; junction bases left unmatched: 8. Germline-derived CDR1 and CDR2 are SEHNR and FQNEAQ (reference sequence). This sequence originates from a female donor with breast cancer. Some clones in this sample may be carry-over from other donors' samples. The specimen sequenced was tumor-adjacent breast tissue. V usage is TRBV7-9 and J usage is TRBJ1-6, with 7 positions matching TRBD1. The CDR3 coding sequence is TGTGCCAGCCGTGAGACAGGGCCGAATTCACCCCTCCACTTT. It is translated as CASRETGPNSPLHF.